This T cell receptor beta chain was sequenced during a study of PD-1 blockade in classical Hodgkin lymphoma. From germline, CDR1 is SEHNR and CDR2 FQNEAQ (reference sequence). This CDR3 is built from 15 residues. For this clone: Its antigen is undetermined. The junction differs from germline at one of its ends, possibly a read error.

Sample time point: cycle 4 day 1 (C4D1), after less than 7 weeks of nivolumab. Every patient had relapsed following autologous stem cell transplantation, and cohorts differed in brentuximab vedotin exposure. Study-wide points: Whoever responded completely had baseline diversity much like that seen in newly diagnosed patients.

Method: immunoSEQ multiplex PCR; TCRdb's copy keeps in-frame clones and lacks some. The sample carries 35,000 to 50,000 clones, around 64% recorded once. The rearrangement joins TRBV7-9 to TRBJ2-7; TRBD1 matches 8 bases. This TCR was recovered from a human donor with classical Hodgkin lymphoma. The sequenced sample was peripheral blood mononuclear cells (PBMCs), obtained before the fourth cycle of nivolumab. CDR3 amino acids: CVSSEQGGHSYEQYF. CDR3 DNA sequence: TGTGTCAGCAGCGAACAGGGGGGACACTCCTACGAGCAGTACTTC.